This T cell receptor (beta chain) appears in the sequencing data of a study of blood T cells in healthy people across ages. As to this clonotype: What it binds is unknown.

Broader study findings: Not knowing donor CMV status may have confounded expanded clonotype changes.

Alongside a J-beta primer mix, a sample-barcoded 5' primer served in a second PCR lasting roughly 7 to 11 cycles. TCRdb fed the 5' RACE reads into MiXCR, producing one record per CDR3 protein. The profile shows around 700,000 distinct CDR3 sequences, 20% to 30% of them singletons. These same records also appear under a second study, on T cells of mothers and their children.

The source is a boy between 10 and 17 years old in good health. Sequenced: blood.

In DNA form, the CDR3 reads TGTGCCAGCAGCTTAGCGGGCGGGACAGTGCAGTTCTTC. Translated: CASSLAGGTVQFF. V usage is TRBV11-2 and J usage is TRBJ2-1; D might be TRBD1 (7 bases). CDR3 length: 13 residues. The germline gives CDR1 SGHAT, CDR2 FQNNGV. The V gene lost 1 base and the J gene lost 12 bases, with 13 bases spanning the gap.